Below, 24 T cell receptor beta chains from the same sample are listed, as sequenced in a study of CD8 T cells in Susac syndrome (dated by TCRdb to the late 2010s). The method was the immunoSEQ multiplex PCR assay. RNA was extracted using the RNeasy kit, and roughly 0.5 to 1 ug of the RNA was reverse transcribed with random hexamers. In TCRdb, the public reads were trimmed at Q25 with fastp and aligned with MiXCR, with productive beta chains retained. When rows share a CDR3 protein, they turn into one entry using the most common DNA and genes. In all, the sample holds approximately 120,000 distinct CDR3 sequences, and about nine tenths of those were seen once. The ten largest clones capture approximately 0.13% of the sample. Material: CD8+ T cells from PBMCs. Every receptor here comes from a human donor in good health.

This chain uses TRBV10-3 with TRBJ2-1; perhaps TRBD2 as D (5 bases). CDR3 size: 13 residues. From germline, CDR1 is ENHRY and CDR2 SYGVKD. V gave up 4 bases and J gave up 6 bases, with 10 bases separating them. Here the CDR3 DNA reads TGTGCCATCAGTGGGGAGTTTCCCAATGAGCAGTTCTTC. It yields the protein CAISGEFPNEQFF.

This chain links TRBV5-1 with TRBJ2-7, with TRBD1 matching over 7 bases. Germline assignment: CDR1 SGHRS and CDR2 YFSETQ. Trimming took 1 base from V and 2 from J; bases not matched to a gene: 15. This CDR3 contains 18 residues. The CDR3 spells CASSLFWTGGTSTYEQYF. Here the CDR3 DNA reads TGCGCCAGCAGCTTGTTCTGGACAGGTGGGACCTCGACCTACGAGCAGTACTTC.

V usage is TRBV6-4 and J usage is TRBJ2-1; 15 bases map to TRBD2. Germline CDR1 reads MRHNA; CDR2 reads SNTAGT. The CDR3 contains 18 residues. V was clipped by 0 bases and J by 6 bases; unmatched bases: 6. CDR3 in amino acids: CASSDSGTSGRIINEQFF. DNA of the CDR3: TGTGCCAGCAGTGACTCTGGGACTAGCGGGAGGATTATCAATGAGCAGTTCTTC.

The CDR3 nucleotides read TGCAGTGCTAGACCCACGGGGACGATAAACACTGAAGCTTTCTTT. The encoded protein is CSARPTGTINTEAFF. The chain combines TRBV20-1 with TRBJ1-1, with D possibly being TRBD1 (5 bases). CDR3 size: 15 residues. V was shortened by 2 bases and J by 2 bases, with 15 bases between the two germline ends. Per germline, CDR1 DFQATT and CDR2 SNEGSKA (reference sequence).

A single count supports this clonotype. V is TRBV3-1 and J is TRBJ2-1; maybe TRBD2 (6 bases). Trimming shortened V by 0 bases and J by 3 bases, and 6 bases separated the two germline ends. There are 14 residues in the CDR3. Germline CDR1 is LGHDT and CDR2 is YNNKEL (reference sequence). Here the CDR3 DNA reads TGTGCCAGCAGCCAAGAGGGGGGCTACAATGAGCAGTTCTTC. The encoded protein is CASSQEGGYNEQFF.

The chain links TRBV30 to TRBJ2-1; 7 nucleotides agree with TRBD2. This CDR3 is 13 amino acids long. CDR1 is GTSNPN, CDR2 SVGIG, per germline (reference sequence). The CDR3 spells CWAGDAGTNEQFF. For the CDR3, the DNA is TGTTGGGCGGGAGATGCGGGGACCAATGAGCAGTTCTTC. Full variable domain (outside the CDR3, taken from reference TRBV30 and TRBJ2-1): SQTIHQWPATLVQPVGSPLSLECTVEGTSNPNLYWYRQAAGRGLQLLFYSVGIGQISSEVPQNLSASRPQDRQFILSSKKLLLSDSGFYLCWAGDAGTNEQFFGPGTRLTVL.

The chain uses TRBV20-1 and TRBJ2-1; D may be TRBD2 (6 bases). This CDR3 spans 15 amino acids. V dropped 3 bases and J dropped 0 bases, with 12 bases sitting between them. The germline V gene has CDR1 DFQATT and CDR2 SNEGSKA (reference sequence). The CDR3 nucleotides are TGCAGTGCTAGGCACACGGGACTCTCCTACAATGAGCAGTTCTTC. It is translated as CSARHTGLSYNEQFF.

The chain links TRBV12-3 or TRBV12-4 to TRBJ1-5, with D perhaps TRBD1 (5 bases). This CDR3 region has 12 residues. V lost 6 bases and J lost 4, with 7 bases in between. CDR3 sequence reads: CASSRQNQPQHF. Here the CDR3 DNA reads TGTGCCAGCAGCCGACAGAATCAGCCCCAGCATTTT.

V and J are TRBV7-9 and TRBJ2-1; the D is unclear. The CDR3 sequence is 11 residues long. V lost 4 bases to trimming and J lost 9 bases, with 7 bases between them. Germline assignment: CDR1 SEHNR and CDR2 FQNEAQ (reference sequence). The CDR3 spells CASSSQGEQFF. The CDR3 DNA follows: TGTGCCAGCAGCTCCCAAGGTGAGCAGTTCTTC. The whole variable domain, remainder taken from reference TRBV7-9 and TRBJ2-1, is DTGVSQNPRHKITKRGQNVTFRCDPISEHNRLYWYRQTLGQGPEFLTYFQNEAQLEKSRLLSDRFSAERPKGSFSTLEIQRTEQGDSAMYLCASSSQGEQFFGPGTRLTVL.

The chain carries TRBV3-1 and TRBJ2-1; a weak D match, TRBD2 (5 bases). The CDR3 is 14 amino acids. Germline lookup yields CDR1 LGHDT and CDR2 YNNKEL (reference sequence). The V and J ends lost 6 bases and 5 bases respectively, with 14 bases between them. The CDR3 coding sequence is TGTGCCAGCAGTTGGGCGGGCCCGAACAATGAGCAGTTCTTC. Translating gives CASSWAGPNNEQFF.

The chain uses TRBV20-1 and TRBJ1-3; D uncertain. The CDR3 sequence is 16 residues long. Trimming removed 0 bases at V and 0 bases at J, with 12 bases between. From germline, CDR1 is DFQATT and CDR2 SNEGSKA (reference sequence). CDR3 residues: CSARDREGYSGNTIYF. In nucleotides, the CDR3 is TGCAGTGCTAGAGATAGGGAGGGCTACTCTGGAAACACCATATATTTT.

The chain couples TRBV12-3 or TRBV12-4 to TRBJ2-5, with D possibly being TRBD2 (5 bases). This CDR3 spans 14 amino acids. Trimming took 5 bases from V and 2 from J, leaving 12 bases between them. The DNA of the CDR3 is TGTGCCAGCAGTCTCAGGACTGGACAAGAGACCCAGTACTTC. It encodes CASSLRTGQETQYF.

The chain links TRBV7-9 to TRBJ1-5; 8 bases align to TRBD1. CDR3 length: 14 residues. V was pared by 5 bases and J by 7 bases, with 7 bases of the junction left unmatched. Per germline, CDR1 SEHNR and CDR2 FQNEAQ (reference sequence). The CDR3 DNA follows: TGTGCCAGCAGCGGTCAGGGGGCGCGACAGCCCCAGCATTTT. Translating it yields CASSGQGARQPQHF.

The CDR3 DNA is TGTGCCAGCAGCGGGACTAGCGTTGGAGAGACCCAGTACTTC. The encoded protein is CASSGTSVGETQYF. The V and J genes are TRBV5-4 and TRBJ2-5; 10 positions agree with TRBD2. Germline V gives CDR1 SGHNT, CDR2 YYREEE (reference sequence). V was clipped by 4 bases and J by 4 bases; unmatched bases: 4. CDR3 size: 14 residues.

CDR3 coding DNA: TGTGCCAGCCGGGGGGGACCGATGGGCGAGCAGTACTTC. This encodes CASRGGPMGEQYF. The chain joins TRBV27 to TRBJ2-7; TRBD2 matches at 8 bases. After removal of 8 bases from V and 6 bases from J, the junction contained 9 bases not matched to a gene. This CDR3 region has 13 residues. CDR1 and CDR2 from the germline V gene are MNHEY and SMNVEV (reference sequence).

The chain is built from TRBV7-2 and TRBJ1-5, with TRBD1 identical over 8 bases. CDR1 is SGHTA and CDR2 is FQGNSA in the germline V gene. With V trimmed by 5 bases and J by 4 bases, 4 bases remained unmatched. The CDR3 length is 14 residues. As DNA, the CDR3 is TGTGCCAGCAGCCTGGACAGGGCGAATCAGCCCCAGCATTTT. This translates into CASSLDRANQPQHF.

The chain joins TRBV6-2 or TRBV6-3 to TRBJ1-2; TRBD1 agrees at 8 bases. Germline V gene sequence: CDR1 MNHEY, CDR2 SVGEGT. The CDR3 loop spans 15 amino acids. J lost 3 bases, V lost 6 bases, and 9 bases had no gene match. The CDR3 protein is CASRERQGPHYGYTF. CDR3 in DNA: TGTGCCAGCAGAGAGCGACAGGGGCCTCACTATGGCTACACCTTC.

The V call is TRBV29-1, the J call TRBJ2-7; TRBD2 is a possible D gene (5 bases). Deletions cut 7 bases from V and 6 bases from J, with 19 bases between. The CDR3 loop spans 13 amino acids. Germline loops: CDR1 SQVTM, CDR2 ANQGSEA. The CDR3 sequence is CSGSGRRTGEQYF. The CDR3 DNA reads TGCAGCGGAAGCGGACGACGGACGGGCGAGCAGTACTTC.

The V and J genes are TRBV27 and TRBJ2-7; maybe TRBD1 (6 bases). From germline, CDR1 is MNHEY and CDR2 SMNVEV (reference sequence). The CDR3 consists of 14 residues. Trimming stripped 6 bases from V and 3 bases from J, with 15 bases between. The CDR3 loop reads CASSYTGSRYEQYF. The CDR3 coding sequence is TGTGCCAGCAGCTATACAGGGTCCCGCTACGAGCAGTACTTC.

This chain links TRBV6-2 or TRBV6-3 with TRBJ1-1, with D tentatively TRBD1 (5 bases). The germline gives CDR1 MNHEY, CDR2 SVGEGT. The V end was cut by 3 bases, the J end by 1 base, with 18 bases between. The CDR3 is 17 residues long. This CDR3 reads CASSYRQGKWRNTEAFF. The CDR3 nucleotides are TGTGCCAGCAGTTATAGGCAGGGTAAATGGAGGAACACTGAAGCTTTCTTT.

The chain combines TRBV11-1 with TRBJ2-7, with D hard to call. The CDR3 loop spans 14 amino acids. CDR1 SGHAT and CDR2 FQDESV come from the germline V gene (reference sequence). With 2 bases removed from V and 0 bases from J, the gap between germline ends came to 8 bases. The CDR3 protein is CASSLKGISYEQYF. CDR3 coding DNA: TGTGCCAGCAGCTTAAAGGGAATCTCCTACGAGCAGTACTTC.

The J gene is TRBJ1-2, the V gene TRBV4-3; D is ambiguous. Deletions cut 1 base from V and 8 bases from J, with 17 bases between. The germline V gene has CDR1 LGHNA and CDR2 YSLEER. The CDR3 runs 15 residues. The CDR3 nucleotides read TGCGCCAGCAGCCAAGCCATGGGAACGGCGGCCGGCTACACCTTC. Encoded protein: CASSQAMGTAAGYTF.

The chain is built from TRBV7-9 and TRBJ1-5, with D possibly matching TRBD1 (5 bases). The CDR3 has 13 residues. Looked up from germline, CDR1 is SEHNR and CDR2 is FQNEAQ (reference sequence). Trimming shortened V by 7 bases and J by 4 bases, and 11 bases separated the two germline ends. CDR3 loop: CASTLGVNQPQHF. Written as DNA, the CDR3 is TGTGCCAGCACCCTGGGGGTAAATCAGCCCCAGCATTTT.

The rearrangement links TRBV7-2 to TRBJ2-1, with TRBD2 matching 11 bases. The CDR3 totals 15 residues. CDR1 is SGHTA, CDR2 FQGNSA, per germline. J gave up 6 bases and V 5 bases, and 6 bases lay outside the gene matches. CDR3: CASSPTSGIGNEQFF. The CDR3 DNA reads TGTGCCAGCAGCCCGACTAGCGGGATAGGCAATGAGCAGTTCTTC.